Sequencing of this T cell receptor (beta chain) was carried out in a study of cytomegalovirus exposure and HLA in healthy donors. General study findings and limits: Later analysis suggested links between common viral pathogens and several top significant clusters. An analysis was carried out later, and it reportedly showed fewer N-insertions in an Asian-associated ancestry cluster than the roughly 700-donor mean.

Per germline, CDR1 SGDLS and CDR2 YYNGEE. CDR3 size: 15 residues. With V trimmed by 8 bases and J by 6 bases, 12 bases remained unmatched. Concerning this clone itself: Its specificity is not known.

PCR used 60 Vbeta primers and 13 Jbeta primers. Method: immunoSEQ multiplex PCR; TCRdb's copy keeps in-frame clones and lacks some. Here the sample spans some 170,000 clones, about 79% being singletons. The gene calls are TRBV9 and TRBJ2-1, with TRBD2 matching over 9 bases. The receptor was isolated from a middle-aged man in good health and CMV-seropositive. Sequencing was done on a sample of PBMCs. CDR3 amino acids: CASGPGVAGANEQFF. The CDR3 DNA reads TGTGCCAGTGGGCCCGGGGTAGCGGGGGCCAATGAGCAGTTCTTC.